This T cell receptor (beta chain) was sequenced for a study of graft-versus-host responses after intestinal transplantation. Produced via immunoSEQ multiplex PCR; TCRdb's table is partial and in-frame only. The sample contains around 100,000 clones, approximately 93% of which appear only once. Comments on this clone: Its antigen remains unknown.

The CDR3 contains 14 residues. The germline gives CDR1 MGHRA, CDR2 YSYEKL. Between the trimmed V and J ends, which lost 4 bases and 2 bases, there was a span of 11 bases. The TCR comes from a human donor who received an intestinal transplant. Sample: unstimulated CD8+ T cells sorted from spleen or lymph node cells, taken before intestinal transplant. This chain connects TRBV4-1 to TRBJ2-5; the D gene could be TRBD1 or TRBD2 (5 bases each). CDR3 in DNA: TGCGCCAGCAGCCTCGGGACGGGGCAAGAGACCCAGTACTTC. It translates to CASSLGTGQETQYF.